Listed here are 26 T cell receptor beta chains from one sample, sequenced in a study of T cell repertoires in cytomegalovirus infection. TCRdb passed the reads through MiXCR, listing each CDR3 protein once. Of fewer than 1,000,000 distinct CDR3 sequences listed, 31% are singletons. Their target antigens are unknown. The sample here was cultured CD8+ T cells from PBMCs, taken from culture after CMV antigen stimulation. These receptors were collected from a human donor in good health (CMV status not recorded). Some clones in this sample may be carry-over from other donors' samples.

In this sample, this clonotype turned up a few times. This sequence joins TRBV11-2 and TRBJ2-7; 7 bases fit TRBD2. This CDR3 is built from 15 residues. In germline, CDR1 is SGHAT, CDR2 FQNNGV. V was pared by 1 base and J by 7 bases, with 10 bases of the junction left unmatched. CDR3: CASSLGTRGTEEQYF. As DNA, the CDR3 is TGTGCCAGCAGCTTAGGTACGCGGGGGACTGAAGAGCAGTACTTC. The full variable domain, rest sourced from reference TRBV11-2 and TRBJ2-7, is EAGVAQSPRYKIIEKRQSVAFWCNPISGHATLYWYQQILGQGPKLLIQFQNNGVVDDSQLPKDRFSAERLKGVDSTLKIQPAKLEDSAVYLCASSLGTRGTEEQYFGPGTRLTVT.

This clonotype was observed a few times. V is TRBV6-6 and J is TRBJ1-1; D is undetermined. CDR1 is MNHNY and CDR2 is SVGAGI in the germline V gene (reference sequence). This CDR3 region has 11 residues. CDR3 nucleotides: TGTAGGTCCGGGGTGGACACTGAAGCTTTCTTT. Its protein product is CRSGVDTEAFF.

Notes on this clonotype: Being one base from a much bigger clone, this may be a read error. J is TRBJ1-2 and V is TRBV6-5; 9 positions match TRBD1. The CDR3 spans 13 residues. CDR1 MNHEY and CDR2 SVGAGI come from the germline V gene. The chain's CDR3 is CAVDRGLNYGHTF. CDR3 in DNA: TGTGCCGTGGACAGGGGACTAAACTATGGCCACACCTTC.

This rearrangement joins TRBV27 to TRBJ2-1, with 11 bases lining up with TRBD2. Trimming took 5 bases from V and 3 from J; bases not matched to a gene: 9. Germline CDR1 is MNHEY and CDR2 is SMNVEV (reference sequence). This CDR3 has 17 residues. CDR3 DNA: TGTGCCAGCAGTCCGACTAGCGGGGCGCCTGGCTACAATGAGCAGTTCTTC. It translates to CASSPTSGAPGYNEQFF.

This chain joins TRBV19 and TRBJ1-1; D might be TRBD1 (5 bases). V gave up 8 bases and J gave up 1 base, with 14 bases separating them. The CDR3 is made up of 14 amino acids. CDR1 and CDR2 from the germline V gene are LNHDA and SQIVND (reference sequence). The CDR3 here is CASASGGGNTEAFF. DNA for the CDR3: TGTGCCAGTGCGAGCGGGGGGGGGAACACTGAAGCTTTCTTT.

The chain links TRBV6-6 to TRBJ2-7; 9 bases agree with TRBD2. With V trimmed by 0 bases and J by 1 base, 4 bases remained unmatched. The germline gives CDR1 MNHNY, CDR2 SVGAGI (reference sequence). The CDR3 length is 16 residues. CDR3 nucleotides: TGTGCCAGCAGTTACTCACAGCTAGCGGGGTCCTACGAGCAGTACGTC. It yields the protein CASSYSQLAGSYEQYV.

In this sample, this clonotype turned up a few times. This chain links TRBV6-6 with TRBJ1-4; 7 nucleotides agree with TRBD1. V gave up 7 bases and J gave up 5 bases; unmatched junction bases: 13. Germline V gives CDR1 MNHNY, CDR2 SVGAGI (reference sequence). The CDR3 has 16 residues. This CDR3 is CASKPGQSSFNEKLFF. CDR3 bases: TGTGCCAGCAAGCCGGGACAGTCTTCTTTCAATGAAAAACTGTTTTTT.

V is TRBV12-3 or TRBV12-4 and J is TRBJ2-2; D ambiguous. Trimming removed 10 bases from V and 6 bases from J, with 18 bases in between. The CDR3 length is 14 residues. The CDR3 DNA reads as TGTGCCACCAACCGGCTGGGAATGGCCGGGGAGCTGTTTTTT. It is translated as CATNRLGMAGELFF.

The V call is TRBV10-3, the J call TRBJ2-3; D may be TRBD1 or TRBD2 (7 bases each). The CDR3 has 16 amino acids. The ends were cut back, 5 bases at V and 6 bases at J, with 21 bases in the middle. Germline lookup yields CDR1 ENHRY and CDR2 SYGVKD. The CDR3 coding sequence is TGTGCCATCAGTTCTTCCGGGGAGGGGGCATGGGATACGCAGTATTTT. As protein: CAISSSGEGAWDTQYF.

This clonotype was seen more than once but under ten times. The J gene is TRBJ1-2, the V gene TRBV6-6; no firm D call. CDR3 size: 13 residues. Germline V CDR1 and CDR2: MNHNY, SVGAGI (reference sequence). V lost 6 bases and J 3 bases, leaving 11 bases between the germline ends. The chain's CDR3 is CASRVFSDYGYTF. CDR3 bases: TGTGCCAGCAGAGTTTTCTCAGACTATGGCTACACCTTC.

The chain uses TRBV27 and TRBJ2-7; TRBD1 might be the D (5 bases). The CDR3 totals 16 residues. CDR1 and CDR2 (germline): MNHEY, SMNVEV (reference sequence). Trimming shortened V by 3 bases and J by 7 bases, and 22 bases separated the two germline ends. The CDR3 sequence: CASSLEGADTPLEQYF. The CDR3 DNA sequence: TGTGCCAGCAGTTTGGAAGGGGCAGACACCCCTCTTGAGCAGTACTTC.

The chain has TRBV7-9 and TRBJ2-1; D may be TRBD1 (6 bases). From germline, CDR1 is SEHNR and CDR2 FQNEAQ (reference sequence). The CDR3 has 14 amino acids. V lost 4 bases to trimming and J lost 8 bases, with 15 bases between them. DNA for the CDR3: TGTGCCAGCAGCTATCCCGCAGGGGACGATGAGCAGTTCTTC. Translating gives CASSYPAGDDEQFF.

This clonotype was counted between two and nine times. The chain employs TRBV12-3 or TRBV12-4 and TRBJ2-1; TRBD2 agrees at 11 bases. Losses at the gene ends were 7 bases for V and 4 bases for J; bases not matched to a gene: 9. The CDR3 is 16 amino acids. The chain's CDR3 is CASTTPGLAVYNEQFF. The CDR3 DNA follows: TGTGCCAGCACAACCCCGGGACTAGCGGTATACAATGAGCAGTTCTTC.

This clonotype occurred many times. The CDR3 DNA reads as TGTGCCAGCAGTTTACCCCGGGCCTATAATTCACCCCTCCACTTT. This sequence encodes CASSLPRAYNSPLHF. This chain connects TRBV27 to TRBJ1-6; no clear D gene. V was clipped by 2 bases and J by 2 bases, with 7 bases between them. Germline CDR1 MNHEY, CDR2 SMNVEV (reference sequence). The CDR3 extends over 15 amino acids.

The J gene is TRBJ2-7, the V gene TRBV7-8, with TRBD1 matching 7 bases. CDR1 and CDR2 (germline): SGHVS, FQNEAQ. With V trimmed by 3 bases and J by 2 bases, 7 bases remained unmatched. The CDR3 consists of 15 residues. CDR3: CASSFPDRYPYEQYF. In nucleotides, the CDR3 is TGTGCCAGCAGCTTCCCGGACAGGTACCCCTACGAGCAGTACTTC.

The chain couples TRBV6-6 to TRBJ2-1; 8 bases map to TRBD2. In germline, CDR1 is MNHNY, CDR2 SVGAGI (reference sequence). The CDR3 spans 13 residues. V shed 10 bases and J 7 bases; nucleotides not matched to a gene: 9. In DNA, the CDR3 is TGTGCCACCGAAGCCGGGACTAGGAATGAGCAGTTCTTC. Protein sequence: CATEAGTRNEQFF.

This clonotype was seen ten or more times. This chain links TRBV7-6 with TRBJ2-4; 10 bases match TRBD1. The CDR3 extends over 16 amino acids. The germline V gene encodes CDR1 SGHVS and CDR2 FNYEAQ. With V trimmed by 5 bases and J by 4 bases, 8 bases remained unmatched. The CDR3 region is CASSPGTGVSKNIQYF. The CDR3 coding sequence is TGTGCCAGCAGCCCCGGGACAGGGGTATCGAAAAACATTCAGTACTTC.

The chain couples TRBV19 to TRBJ1-1; 9 nucleotides align to TRBD1. With 1 base clipped from V and 0 bases from J, the junction kept 3 bases outside the gene matches. This CDR3 is 16 amino acids long. Per the germline V gene, CDR1 is LNHDA and CDR2 is SQIVND (reference sequence). This CDR3 is CASSIVTGGMNTEAFF. The CDR3 DNA reads TGTGCCAGTAGTATAGTGACAGGGGGTATGAACACTGAAGCTTTCTTT.

This clonotype has only a few counts. V usage is TRBV19 and J usage is TRBJ1-4; D gene uncertain. Germline V gene lookup returns CDR1 LNHDA and CDR2 SQIVND (reference sequence). V was pared by 3 bases and J by 3 bases, with 14 bases between. CDR3 size: 16 residues. CDR3 in amino acids: CASSMASRAANEKLFF. CDR3 nucleotides: TGTGCCAGTAGTATGGCCTCTCGTGCGGCTAATGAAAAACTGTTTTTT. Complete variable domain (other parts from reference TRBV19 and TRBJ1-4): DGGITQSPKYLFRKEGQNVTLSCEQNLNHDAMYWYRQDPGQGLRLIYYSQIVNDFQKGDIAEGYSVSREKKESFPLTVTSAQKNPTAFYLCASSMASRAANEKLFFGSGTQLSVL.

Turning to this clonotype: With a much larger clone just one base away, this may be a read error. The chain is built from TRBV6-8 and TRBJ1-1; no definite D call. The CDR3 extends over 14 amino acids. Germline V CDR1 and CDR2: MNHGY, SAAAGT. V was shortened by 0 bases and J by 1 base, with 6 bases between the two germline ends. The CDR3 loop reads CASSYSPGNTEAFF. CDR3 sequence (DNA): TGTGCCAGCAGTTACTCGCCAGGGAACACTGAAGCTTTCTTT.

The J gene is TRBJ2-2, the V gene TRBV6-1, with 11 bases matching TRBD2. The germline CDR1 and CDR2 sequences are MNHNS and SASEGT. CDR3 size: 19 residues. The junction had 11 bases not matched to a gene; V was cut back by 4 bases and J by 1 base. CDR3 nucleotides: TGTGCCAGCAGTGCCCTAGCGGGGGGAACCCGAGGGAACACCGGGGAGCTGTTTTTT. Translation: CASSALAGGTRGNTGELFF.

This clonotype has only a few counts. The chain uses TRBV28 and TRBJ2-7; D is possibly TRBD1 or TRBD2 (5 bases each). The CDR3 length is 14 residues. The germline V and J ends were trimmed by 6 bases and 9 bases, with 21 bases remaining between them. Germline V gives CDR1 MDHEN, CDR2 SYDVKM. CDR3 sequence: CASRSPGTAFGQYV. CDR3 nucleotide sequence: TGTGCCAGCAGGAGTCCCGGGACCGCCTTCGGGCAGTACGTC.

To note about this clonotype: A much larger clone differs by one base, so this may be a read error. This rearrangement joins TRBV7-9 to TRBJ1-1; D not certain. This CDR3 contains 17 residues. From germline, CDR1 is SEHNR and CDR2 FQNEAQ (reference sequence). The DNA of the CDR3 is TGTGCCAGCAGCTCGGGAGTTCCGGCCCTTGTGGGCACTGAAGCTCTCTTT. Its translation is CASSSGVPALVGTEALF.

J is TRBJ2-3 and V is TRBV6-5, with 8 bases identical to TRBD1. V lost 0 bases to trimming and J lost 5 bases; unmatched junction nucleotides: 7. This CDR3 has 16 residues. In germline, CDR1 is MNHEY, CDR2 SVGAGI. The chain's CDR3 is CASSYSQGGSLDTQYF. Here the CDR3 DNA reads TGTGCCAGCAGTTACTCACAGGGGGGTAGTTTAGATACGCAGTATTTT.

This clonotype occurred a few times. The chain links TRBV27 to TRBJ2-1; 9 positions agree with TRBD2. The CDR3 totals 15 residues. V was pared by 5 bases and J by 7 bases, with 9 bases of the junction left unmatched. The germline CDR1 and CDR2 sequences are MNHEY and SMNVEV (reference sequence). The DNA of the CDR3 is TGTGCCAGCAGTCTCCGACTAGCGGTACAGAATGAGCAGTTCTTC. Translated: CASSLRLAVQNEQFF.

V is TRBV6-8 and J is TRBJ2-3; the D gene could be TRBD1 or TRBD2 (5 bases each). This CDR3 region has 13 residues. Trimming left V 10 bases short and J 6 bases short, with 17 bases between. Germline-derived CDR1 and CDR2 are MNHGY and SAAAGT. In DNA form, the CDR3 reads TGTGCCACGCAAGGGACCCTGTGGGATACGCAGTATTTT. Protein product: CATQGTLWDTQYF.